A single sample is the source of the 22 T cell receptor beta chains below, sequenced in a study of Graves' ophthalmopathy and Graves' hyperthyroidism. Amplified material comprised TCR beta CDR3 regions derived from RNA transcripts. First-round RT-PCR used HTBI primers; second-round multiplex PCR followed. In TCRdb, the multiplex PCR reads were re-called with MiXCR into one record per CDR3 protein. The sample comprises some 410,000 distinct CDR3 sequences, 21% of which are singletons, and 2.5% to 3.5% rests with the top ten. The specimen was peripheral blood. Receptors originate from a woman in her late teens or twenties with stable Graves' hyperthyroidism.

This chain uses TRBV12-3 or TRBV12-4 with TRBJ2-7; 8 bases align to TRBD1. The CDR3 has 15 amino acids. The junction had 7 bases not matched to a gene; V was cut back by 6 bases and J by 0 bases. The CDR3 nucleotides are TGTGCCAGCAGCACGGGGACAGGAGTCTCCTACGAGCAGTACTTC. Amino acids: CASSTGTGVSYEQYF.

This clonotype was seen repeatedly, ten times or more. This chain joins TRBV20-1 and TRBJ1-5, with unresolved D. This CDR3 is 14 amino acids long. V lost 3 bases, J lost 2 bases, and 11 bases lay in between. Per germline, CDR1 DFQATT and CDR2 SNEGSKA (reference sequence). CDR3 sequence: CSASKGTGNQPQHF. CDR3 coding DNA: TGCAGTGCTAGTAAGGGTACGGGCAATCAGCCCCAGCATTTT.

Comment on this clonotype: This may come from a read error, since a much larger clone is one base off. The chain combines TRBV27 with TRBJ2-1; 12 positions match TRBD2. Germline CDR1 and CDR2: MNHEY and SMNVEV (reference sequence). The CDR3 sequence is 15 residues long. In DNA, the CDR3 is TGTGCCAGCAGTTTCGCGACTAGCGGGAGCAATGATCAGTTCTTC. This sequence encodes CASSFATSGSNDQFF.

This clonotype was detected ten times or more. The rearrangement links TRBV2 to TRBJ2-7; D call uncertain. Germline assignment: CDR1 SNHLY and CDR2 FYNNEI. The CDR3 spans 14 residues. V gave up 11 bases and J gave up 0 bases, with 17 bases separating them. The CDR3 here is CASSPTPSSYEQYF. CDR3 in DNA: TGTGCCTCCTCCCCCACCCCTAGCTCCTACGAGCAGTACTTC.

This clonotype was counted at least ten times. The rearrangement links TRBV20-1 to TRBJ1-3, with no clear D. The CDR3 totals 13 residues. Germline CDR1 DFQATT, CDR2 SNEGSKA (reference sequence). The germline V and J ends were trimmed by 4 bases and 0 bases, with 7 bases remaining between them. The CDR3 DNA sequence: TGCAGTGCTAAATGGGGCTCTGGAAACACCATATATTTT. Protein product: CSAKWGSGNTIYF.

This clonotype occurred many times. This chain connects TRBV27 to TRBJ1-2, with D unclear. There are 13 residues in the CDR3. V was cut by 0 bases and J by 5 bases, with 7 bases left in between. Germline V gene sequence: CDR1 MNHEY, CDR2 SMNVEV (reference sequence). CDR3 region: CASSLSGAYGYTF. DNA for the CDR3: TGTGCCAGCAGTTTATCGGGAGCATATGGCTACACCTTC.

The V and J genes are TRBV20-1 and TRBJ2-3; D gene unclear. The V end lost 0 bases, the J end lost 5 bases, and 15 bases lay between the germline ends. Per germline, CDR1 DFQATT and CDR2 SNEGSKA (reference sequence). The CDR3 runs 15 residues. CDR3 residues: CSAREDGVARDTQYF. The CDR3 bases are TGCAGTGCTAGAGAAGATGGGGTAGCAAGAGATACGCAGTATTTT.

The chain carries TRBV2 and TRBJ2-5; D remains ambiguous. The length of the CDR3 is 11 residues. The V and J ends lost 8 bases and 4 bases respectively, with 8 bases between them. The germline V gene encodes CDR1 SNHLY and CDR2 FYNNEI. CDR3 loop: CASVRSETQYF. The DNA for the CDR3 is TGTGCCAGCGTGAGGTCAGAGACCCAGTACTTC. Based on the CDR3 plus reference TRBV2 and TRBJ2-5, the full variable domain is EPEVTQTPSHQVTQMGQEVILRCVPISNHLYFYWYRQILGQKVEFLVSFYNNEISEKSEIFDDQFSVERPDGSNFTLKIRSTKLEDSAMYFCASVRSETQYFGPGTRLLVL.

In its sample, this clonotype was seen many times. The V call is TRBV6-5, the J call TRBJ2-5; 14 bases align to TRBD2. Germline V CDR1 and CDR2: MNHEY, SVGAGI. This CDR3 comprises 16 residues. V was clipped by 4 bases and J by 4 bases; unmatched bases: 5. The CDR3 nucleotides are TGTGCCAGCAGTTTGGGACTAGCGGGAGAGTCAGAGACCCAGTACTTC. The encoded protein is CASSLGLAGESETQYF.

Ten or more counts support this clonotype. The J gene is TRBJ1-3, the V gene TRBV28; D is possibly TRBD1 (6 bases). This CDR3 region has 16 residues. CDR1 and CDR2 from the germline V gene are MDHEN and SYDVKM. The V end lost 5 bases, the J end lost 2 bases, and 16 bases lay between the germline ends. The CDR3 spells CASSHLTGTPGNTIYF. CDR3 nucleotides: TGTGCCAGCAGTCATCTCACAGGGACTCCTGGAAACACCATATATTTT.

This clonotype was observed many times. The genes are TRBV12-3 or TRBV12-4 and TRBJ2-5, with D possibly called TRBD1 or TRBD2 (5 bases each). V was cut by 3 bases and J by 4 bases, with 9 bases left in between. There are 13 residues in the CDR3. The DNA of the CDR3 is TGTGCCAGCAGTTTTTCTGGGGGAGAGACCCAGTACTTC. This encodes CASSFSGGETQYF.

This clonotype was seen many times. The chain joins TRBV19 to TRBJ2-2; D unresolved. This CDR3 is built from 16 residues. V gave up 2 bases and J gave up 1 base, with 11 bases separating them. Germline values: CDR1 LNHDA, CDR2 SQIVND (reference sequence). The CDR3 loop reads CASSILGFLNTGELFF. Written as DNA, the CDR3 is TGTGCCAGTAGTATACTGGGCTTTCTGAACACCGGGGAGCTGTTTTTT.

This clonotype was counted ten times or more. This chain links TRBV24-1 with TRBJ1-1, with D maybe TRBD1 (6 bases). The CDR3 sequence is 13 residues long. Germline values: CDR1 KGHDR, CDR2 SFDVKD. Trimming took off 2 bases at V and 10 bases at J, with 13 bases between the two ends. This CDR3 reads CATSDSQGIGAFF. For the CDR3, the DNA is TGTGCCACCAGTGATTCACAGGGAATCGGAGCTTTCTTT.

The chain uses TRBV2 and TRBJ2-5, with no clear D. The CDR3 is 12 residues long. Germline CDR1 and CDR2: SNHLY and FYNNEI. V was pared by 4 bases and J by 2 bases, with 5 bases between. CDR3 DNA sequence: TGTGCCAGCAGTGTATCACAAGAGACCCAGTACTTC. It yields the protein CASSVSQETQYF. Full variable domain (remainder filled in from reference TRBV2 and TRBJ2-5): EPEVTQTPSHQVTQMGQEVILRCVPISNHLYFYWYRQILGQKVEFLVSFYNNEISEKSEIFDDQFSVERPDGSNFTLKIRSTKLEDSAMYFCASSVSQETQYFGPGTRLLVL.

This clonotype was counted many times. The chain recombines TRBV19 with TRBJ1-5; D unclear. The germline V and J ends were trimmed by 2 bases and 6 bases, with 14 bases remaining between them. Germline CDR1 LNHDA, CDR2 SQIVND (reference sequence). This CDR3 has 15 residues. CDR3 nucleotides: TGTGCCAGTAGTATACTCCCGCACGTGACTCAGCCCCAGCATTTT. Translation: CASSILPHVTQPQHF.

V is TRBV6-1 and J is TRBJ1-2; D gene unclear. Trimming left V 0 bases short and J 8 bases short, with 10 bases between. The CDR3 consists of 13 residues. Germline CDR1 MNHNS, CDR2 SASEGT. CDR3 amino acids: CASSEAETRGYTF. The CDR3 bases are TGTGCCAGCAGTGAAGCTGAGACTCGCGGCTACACCTTC.

This clonotype was picked up many times. The chain carries TRBV7-9 and TRBJ1-1; D unclear. This CDR3 is 12 amino acids long. Germline loops: CDR1 SEHNR, CDR2 FQNEAQ (reference sequence). V was clipped by 0 bases and J by 8 bases, with 7 bases between them. In DNA, the CDR3 is TGTGCCAGCAGCTTAGCGGCGGGAGAAGCTTTCTTT. Protein product: CASSLAAGEAFF.

The sample holds many counts of this clonotype. The CDR3 DNA sequence: TGTGCCAGCAGTGAATTGGGAGATCAGCCCCAGCATTTT. Translation: CASSELGDQPQHF. The chain couples TRBV6-1 to TRBJ1-5, with no clear D. This CDR3 contains 13 residues. CDR1 MNHNS and CDR2 SASEGT come from the germline V gene. Trimming removed 2 bases at V and 5 bases at J, with 7 bases between.

This clonotype occurred many times. The chain's CDR3 is CASRRDTRNSPLHF. DNA for the CDR3: TGTGCCAGCAGACGGGACACCCGGAATTCACCCCTCCACTTT. The J gene is TRBJ1-6, the V gene TRBV7-8; a weak D match, TRBD1 (6 bases). The CDR3 has 14 residues. V was trimmed by 6 bases and J by 7 bases, leaving 13 bases between them. The germline V gene has CDR1 SGHVS and CDR2 FQNEAQ. The full variable domain, completed using reference TRBV7-8 and TRBJ1-6, is GAGVSQSPRYKVAKRGQDVALRCDPISGHVSLFWYQQALGQGPEFLTYFQNEAQLDKSGLPSDRFFAERPEGSVSTLKIQRTQQEDSAVYLCASRRDTRNSPLHFGNGTRLTVT.

This clonotype appeared many times. The chain couples TRBV30 to TRBJ1-6; D uncertain. Germline CDR1 reads GTSNPN; CDR2 reads SVGIG (reference sequence). The V and J ends lost 2 bases and 4 bases respectively, with 6 bases between them. The CDR3 spans 13 residues. The CDR3 region has the DNA TGTGCCTGGAGTCAACAGTATAATTCACCCCTCCACTTT. It translates to CAWSQQYNSPLHF.

In its sample, this clonotype was seen many times. The gene calls are TRBV7-9 and TRBJ1-1; 8 positions agree with TRBD1. The CDR3 contains 14 residues. Germline V CDR1 and CDR2: SEHNR, FQNEAQ (reference sequence). With 5 bases clipped from V and 4 bases from J, the junction kept 6 bases outside the gene matches. CDR3 protein: CASSPDGQGTEAFF. CDR3 in DNA: TGTGCCAGCAGCCCCGATGGACAGGGCACTGAAGCTTTCTTT.

This clonotype was observed many times. V is TRBV7-9 and J is TRBJ2-5, with 10 bases fitting TRBD1. V dropped 3 bases and J dropped 4; count of bases not matched to a gene: 5. The V gene's germline CDR1 is SEHNR and CDR2 FQNEAQ (reference sequence). The CDR3 is 15 amino acids. CDR3 sequence reads: CASSFGTGVVETQYF. Written as DNA, the CDR3 is TGTGCCAGCAGCTTCGGGACAGGGGTCGTAGAGACCCAGTACTTC.